This TCR beta chain was identified in a study of type 1 regulatory T cells. The CDR3 length is 15 residues. Germline loops: CDR1 MNHEY, CDR2 SVGAGI. V shed 8 bases and J 9 bases; nucleotides not matched to a gene: 7. TCRdb redid the calling of the reads with MiXCR, one entry per CDR3 protein. The sample shows about 14,000 distinct CDR3 sequences, around 15% of them seen only once. This clonotype was recorded at least ten times. The antigen remains unidentified. The chain couples TRBV6-5 to TRBJ2-1; 16 nucleotides match TRBD2. Sequenced sample: cultured T cells, either the whole culture or a sorted T cell fraction (not recorded which). The receptor's source is a human donor in good health. CDR3 sequence (DNA): TGTGCCAGCTGCCGAGGGACTAGCGGGAGGGTTGAGCAGTTCTTC. It encodes CASCRGTSGRVEQFF.